What follows is one TCR beta chain and its context. What it binds is unknown. The assay was immunoSEQ multiplex PCR, and TCRdb's table has in-frame clones only and misses some. The sample includes some 80,000 clones, approximately 90% seen only once; the top ten take about 7%. The sample originates from a study of identifying expanded T cells in peripheral blood. Study-level points and caveats: Over around two and four weeks, about 16 and 19 clones changed, versus approximately 1.2 between replicates. Across healthy donors, higher total template counts meant significantly greater two-week count variance.

Sequencing was performed on blood. The receptor was derived from a person aged 18-70 years in good health.

The CDR3 sequence: CASSEKWSGGNYGYTF. CDR3 in DNA: TGTGCCAGCAGTGAAAAGTGGTCGGGAGGGAACTATGGCTACACCTTC. The chain combines TRBV6-1 with TRBJ1-2; D unclear. V lost 2 bases to trimming and J lost 2 bases, with 15 bases between them. Germline lookup yields CDR1 MNHNS and CDR2 SASEGT. The CDR3 runs to 16 residues.